The following is a TCR beta chain sequence with its context. Trimming cost V 10 bases and J 4 bases, with 14 bases left between them. Germline V CDR1 and CDR2: MNHEY, SVGAGI. This CDR3 comprises 13 residues. The data derive from a study of blood T cell repertoires in COVID-19. Turning to the study itself: Sample material is recorded as cDNA or gDNA derived from T cells, B-cell-depleted T cells, or PBMCs.

A Seattle source enrolled patients during active infection and followed them longitudinally. Data came from immunoSEQ multiplex PCR; TCRdb stores just in-frame clones and leaves some out. The data show hundreds of thousands of clones, approximately 90% seen once. This sequence was found in a man aged 18-30 years with COVID-19, enrolled during active disease. What was sequenced was peripheral blood. The V gene is TRBV6-5, the J gene TRBJ1-5; a weak D match, TRBD1 (5 bases). CDR3 sequence: CATQWAGNQPQHF. DNA of the CDR3: TGTGCCACTCAATGGGCAGGGAATCAGCCCCAGCATTTT.